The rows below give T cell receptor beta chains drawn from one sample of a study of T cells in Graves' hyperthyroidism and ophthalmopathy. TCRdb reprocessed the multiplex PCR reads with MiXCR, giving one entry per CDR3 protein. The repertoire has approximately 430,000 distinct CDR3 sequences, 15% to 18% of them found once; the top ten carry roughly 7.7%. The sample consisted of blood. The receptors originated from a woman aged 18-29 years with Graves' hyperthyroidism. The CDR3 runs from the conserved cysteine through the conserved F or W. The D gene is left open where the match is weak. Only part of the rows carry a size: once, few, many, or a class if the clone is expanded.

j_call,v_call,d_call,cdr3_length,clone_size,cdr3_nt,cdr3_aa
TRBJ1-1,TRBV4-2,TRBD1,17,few,TGTGCCAGCAGCCAACACAGGGGGCGGAAGATGAACACTGAAGCTTTCTTT,CASSQHRGRKMNTEAFF
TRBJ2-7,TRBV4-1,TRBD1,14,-,TGCGCCAGCAGCGTTACAGGGGGCAGCTACGAGCAGTACTTC,CASSVTGGSYEQYF
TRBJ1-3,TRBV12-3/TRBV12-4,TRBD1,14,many,TGTGCCAGCAGTTTGGGACAGGTTGGAAACACCATATATTTT,CASSLGQVGNTIYF
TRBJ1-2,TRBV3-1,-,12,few,TGTGCCAGCAGCCCTGAGGGGAAGGGCTACACCTTC,CASSPEGKGYTF
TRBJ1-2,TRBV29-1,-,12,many,TGCAGCGTAACGGGGGGGAACTATGGCTACACCTTC,CSVTGGNYGYTF
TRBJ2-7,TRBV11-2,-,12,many,TGTGCCAGCATAGGGAGCCTCCACGAGCAGTACTTC,CASIGSLHEQYF
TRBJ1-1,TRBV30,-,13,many,TGTGCCTGGAGCGGACAGCTAAACACTGAAGCTTTCTTT,CAWSGQLNTEAFF
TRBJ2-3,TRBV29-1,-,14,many,TGCAGCGCCAAAGGGACGTTTGGCACAGATACGCAGTATTTT,CSAKGTFGTDTQYF
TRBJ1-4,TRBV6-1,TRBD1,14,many,TGTGCCAGCAGCCCGGGACAGACTAATGAAAAACTGTTTTTT,CASSPGQTNEKLFF
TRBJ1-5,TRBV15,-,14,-,TGTGCCACCAGGCCCCGGGGACACAATCAGCCCCAGCATTTT,CATRPRGHNQPQHF
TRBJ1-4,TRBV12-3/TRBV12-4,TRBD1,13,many,TGTGCCAGCAGTTGGGGACAGCGCGAAAAACTGTTTTTT,CASSWGQREKLFF
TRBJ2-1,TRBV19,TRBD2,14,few,TGTGCCAGTAGTATAACCCTCTCGGGGGGTGAGCAGTTCTTC,CASSITLSGGEQFF
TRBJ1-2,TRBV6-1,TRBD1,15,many,TGTGCCAGCAGACTGTTCGGACAGGGCGACTATGGCTACACCTTC,CASRLFGQGDYGYTF
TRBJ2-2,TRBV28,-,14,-,TGTGCCAGCAGTTCGGACAGCCATACCGGGGAGCTGTTTTTT,CASSSDSHTGELFF
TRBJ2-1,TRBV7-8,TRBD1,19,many,TGTGCCAGCAGCTTAGCGGGGCCAACCGGGACAGGGTATGGCAATGAGCAGTTCTTC,CASSLAGPTGTGYGNEQFF
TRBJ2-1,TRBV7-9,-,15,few,TGTGCCAGCAGCTTTCCCAGGGTAGCGGTCAATGAGCAGTTCTTC,CASSFPRVAVNEQFF
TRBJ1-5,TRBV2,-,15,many,TGTGCCAGCAGGCGGGACACCGCCGGGAATCAGCCCCAGCATTTT,CASRRDTAGNQPQHF
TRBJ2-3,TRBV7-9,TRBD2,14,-,TGTGCCAGCAGCCAGGGGAGCGGGGGCGATACGCAGTATTTT,CASSQGSGGDTQYF
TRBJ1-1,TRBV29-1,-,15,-,TGCAGCGTTCCACCACTCTGGGACGGGGACACTGAAGCTTTCTTT,CSVPPLWDGDTEAFF
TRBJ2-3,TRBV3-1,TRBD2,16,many,TGTGCCAGCAGCCGGGGGACTAGCGGGGGCCCAGGGACGCAGTATTTT,CASSRGTSGGPGTQYF
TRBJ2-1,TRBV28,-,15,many,TGTGCCAGCAGTTTCTCAGGGTATACCTACAATGAGCAGTTCTTC,CASSFSGYTYNEQFF
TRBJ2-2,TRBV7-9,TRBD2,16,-,TGTGCCAGCAGCTTACGGCCCCGGGGGGGCTCCGGGGAGCTGTTTTTT,CASSLRPRGGSGELFF
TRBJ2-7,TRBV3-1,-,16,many,TGTGCCAGCAGCCAGTCCCGATTCTTAGGGGTTCGAGAGCAGTACTTC,CASSQSRFLGVREQYF
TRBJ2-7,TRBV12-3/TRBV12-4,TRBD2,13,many,TGTGCCAGCAGTTTGAATCGGGAGGACGAGCAGTACTTC,CASSLNREDEQYF
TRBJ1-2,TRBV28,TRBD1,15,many,TGTGCCAGCAGTTCCCTCGGGACAGGGAACTATGGCTACACCTTC,CASSSLGTGNYGYTF
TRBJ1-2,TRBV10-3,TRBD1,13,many,TGTGCCATCACTAACGACAGGGGACGGGGCTACACCTTC,CAITNDRGRGYTF